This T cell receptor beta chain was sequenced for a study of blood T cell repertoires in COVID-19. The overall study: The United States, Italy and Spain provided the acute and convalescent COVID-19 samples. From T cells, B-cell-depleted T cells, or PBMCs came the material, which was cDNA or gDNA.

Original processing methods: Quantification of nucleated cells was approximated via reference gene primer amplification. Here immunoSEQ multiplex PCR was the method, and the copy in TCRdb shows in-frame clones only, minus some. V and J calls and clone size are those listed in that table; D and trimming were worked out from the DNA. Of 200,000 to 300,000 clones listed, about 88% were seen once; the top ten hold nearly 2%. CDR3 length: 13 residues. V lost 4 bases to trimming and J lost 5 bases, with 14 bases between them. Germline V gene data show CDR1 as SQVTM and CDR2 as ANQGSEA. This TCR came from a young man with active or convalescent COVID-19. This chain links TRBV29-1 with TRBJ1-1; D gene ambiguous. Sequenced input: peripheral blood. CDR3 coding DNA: TGCAGCGTTGTAGTTGCGGCAGAAACTGAAGCTTTCTTT. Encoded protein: CSVVVAAETEAFF.